This entry is about one T cell receptor beta chain. Its target is unknown. Data came from immunoSEQ multiplex PCR; TCRdb stores just in-frame clones and leaves some out. This sample carries about 38,000 clones, roughly 79% of them seen once, and the ten largest clones take approximately 5.1%. Time point of the sample: week 23, last vaccination. Mutant IDH1 20-mer peptide, at 300 ug, made up each vaccine dose, with topical imiquimod. CDR3 size: 11 residues. Trimming stripped 7 bases from V and 8 bases from J, with 9 bases between. Germline V gene lookup returns CDR1 SEHNR and CDR2 FQNEAQ (reference sequence). The data belong to a study of a mutant IDH1 vaccine in newly diagnosed glioma. Study-level information: Once 4-6 weeks had passed after radiotherapy alone, vaccination started, or it started with temozolomide cycles. Treated patients had a mean age of about 38 years and an approximately 62% male, around 40% female split.

The V and J genes are TRBV7-9 and TRBJ2-1; no clear D. Source: PBMCs, taken from a glioma patient whose treatment included an IDH1 peptide vaccine. The origin of this receptor is a man aged 40-49 years with glioma. CDR3 region: CASINGYEQFF. CDR3 nucleotides: TGTGCCAGCATCAATGGTTATGAGCAGTTCTTC.